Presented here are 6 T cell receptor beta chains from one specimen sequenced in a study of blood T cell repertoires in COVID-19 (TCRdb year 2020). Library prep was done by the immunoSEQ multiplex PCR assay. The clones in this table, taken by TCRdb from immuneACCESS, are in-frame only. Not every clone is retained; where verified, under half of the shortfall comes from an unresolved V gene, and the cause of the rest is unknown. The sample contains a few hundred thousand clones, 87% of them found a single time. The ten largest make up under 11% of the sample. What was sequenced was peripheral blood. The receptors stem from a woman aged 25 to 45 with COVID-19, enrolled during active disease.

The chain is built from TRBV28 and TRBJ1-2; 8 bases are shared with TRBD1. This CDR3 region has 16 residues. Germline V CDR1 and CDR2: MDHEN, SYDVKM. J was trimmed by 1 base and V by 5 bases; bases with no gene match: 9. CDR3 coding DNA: TGTGCCAGCAGTACCACCGGACAGGGACTTAACTATGGCTACACCTTC. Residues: CASSTTGQGLNYGYTF.

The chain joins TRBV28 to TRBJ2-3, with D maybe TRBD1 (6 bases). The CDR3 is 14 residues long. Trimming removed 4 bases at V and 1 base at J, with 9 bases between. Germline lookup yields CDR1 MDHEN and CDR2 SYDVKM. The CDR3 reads CASSWAGGTDTQYF. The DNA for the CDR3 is TGTGCCAGCAGTTGGGCAGGGGGCACAGATACGCAGTATTTT.

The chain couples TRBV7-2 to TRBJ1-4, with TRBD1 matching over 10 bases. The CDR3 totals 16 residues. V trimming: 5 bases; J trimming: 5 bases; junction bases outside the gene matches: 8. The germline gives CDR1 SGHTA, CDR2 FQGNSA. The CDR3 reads CASSPDPGQGNEKLFF. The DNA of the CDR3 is TGTGCCAGCAGCCCTGATCCGGGACAGGGGAATGAAAAACTGTTTTTT.

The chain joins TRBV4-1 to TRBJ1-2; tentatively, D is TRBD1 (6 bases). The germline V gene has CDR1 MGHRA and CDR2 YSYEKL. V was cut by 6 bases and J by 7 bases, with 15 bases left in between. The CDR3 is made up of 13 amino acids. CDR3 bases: TGCGCCAGCAGTAGTCAGGGGAGATCTGGCTACACCTTC. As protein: CASSSQGRSGYTF.

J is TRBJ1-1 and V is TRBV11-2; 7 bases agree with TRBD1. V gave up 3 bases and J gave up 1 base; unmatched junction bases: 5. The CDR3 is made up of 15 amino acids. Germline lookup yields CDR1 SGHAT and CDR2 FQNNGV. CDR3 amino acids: CASSLAGGWNTEAFF. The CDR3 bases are TGTGCCAGCAGCTTGGCAGGGGGGTGGAACACTGAAGCTTTCTTT.

The CDR3 sequence is CATTPVRDYPGELFF. The CDR3 DNA reads as TGCGCCACCACCCCCGTCAGGGACTACCCCGGGGAGCTGTTTTTT. V and J are TRBV10-2 and TRBJ2-2, with 7 bases lining up with TRBD2. The CDR3 has 15 residues. After removal of 10 bases from V and 6 bases from J, the junction contained 14 bases not matched to a gene. CDR1 is WSHSY and CDR2 is SAAADI in the germline V gene.